Below, 31 T cell receptor beta chains from the same sample are listed, as sequenced in a study of T-cell memory formation after mild COVID-19. One entry per CDR3 protein results from TCRdb running MiXCR on the 5' RACE reads. The sample contains 90,000 to 120,000 distinct CDR3 sequences, around an eighth of which appear only once. The sequencing sample was made of PBMCs or a T cell subset sorted from them (not recorded which). These receptors were collected from a man between 18 and 29 years old who had mild COVID-19 (a few samples of this study predate the infection). Cell type and time point are not known.

This clonotype was found a few times. The V gene is TRBV4-3, the J gene TRBJ2-1; D is undetermined. The germline V and J ends were trimmed by 1 base and 7 bases, with 8 bases remaining between them. The CDR3 runs to 13 residues. Germline V gene sequence: CDR1 LGHNA, CDR2 YSLEER. CDR3 nucleotide sequence: TGCGCCAGCAGCCAAGCGATGGGGAATGAGCAGTTCTTC. This sequence encodes CASSQAMGNEQFF.

This clonotype showed up just a few times. CDR3 sequence (DNA): TGCAGTGCTAGTCGTGGCGACAGCACAGATACGCAGTATTTT. This sequence encodes CSASRGDSTDTQYF. The genes are TRBV20-1 and TRBJ2-3; D gene unclear. CDR3 size: 14 residues. CDR1 is DFQATT, CDR2 SNEGSKA, per germline (reference sequence). The V gene lost 3 bases and the J gene lost 0 bases, with 10 bases spanning the gap.

This clonotype has more than one count but fewer than ten. The chain joins TRBV9 to TRBJ1-1; 7 bases line up with TRBD1. Trimming at V came to 0 bases and at J to 3 bases, leaving 5 bases not matched to a gene. The CDR3 loop spans 15 amino acids. CDR1 and CDR2 (germline): SGDLS, YYNGEE. CDR3 coding DNA: TGTGCCAGCAGCGTAGGGGTAGGGACAGACACTGAAGCTTTCTTT. Its protein is CASSVGVGTDTEAFF.

This clonotype was observed at least ten times. The chain has TRBV4-1 and TRBJ2-2; D is undetermined. V lost 2 bases and J 7 bases, leaving 5 bases between the germline ends. The CDR3 contains 12 residues. In germline, CDR1 is MGHRA, CDR2 YSYEKL. In DNA form, the CDR3 reads TGCGCCAGCAGCCAATTCGGCGGGGAGCTGTTTTTT. It yields the protein CASSQFGGELFF.

There are a few counts of this clonotype. This chain uses TRBV9 with TRBJ2-3; D is possibly TRBD1 (5 bases). Trimming shortened V by 4 bases and J by 4 bases, and 13 bases separated the two germline ends. CDR1 SGDLS and CDR2 YYNGEE come from the germline V gene. The CDR3 runs 14 residues. CDR3 nucleotide sequence: TGTGCCAGCAGCTTAAGACAGAGCTCAGATACGCAGTATTTT. As protein: CASSLRQSSDTQYF.

This clonotype was picked up a small number of times. The genes are TRBV6-2 or TRBV6-3 and TRBJ2-1; D is possibly TRBD1 (5 bases). This CDR3 has 12 amino acids. Trimming cost V 3 bases and J 6 bases, with 6 bases left between them. Germline V gene lookup returns CDR1 MNHEY and CDR2 SVGEGT. CDR3 nucleotides: TGTGCCAGCAGTTATGGGGCCAATGAGCAGTTCTTC. Amino acids: CASSYGANEQFF.

This clonotype was detected many times. V is TRBV12-3 or TRBV12-4 and J is TRBJ2-2; D perhaps matches TRBD1 (6 bases). The CDR3 is 16 residues long. V was clipped by 5 bases and J by 6 bases, with 19 bases between them. The CDR3 nucleotides read TGTGCCAGCAGTCCCGTAGGGGGTCGGGATCCCGGGGAGCTGTTTTTT. Residues: CASSPVGGRDPGELFF.

The chain joins TRBV4-3 to TRBJ2-7; D gene uncertain. Between the trimmed V and J ends, which lost 3 bases and 3 bases, there was a span of 9 bases. CDR3 length: 13 residues. Germline values: CDR1 LGHNA, CDR2 YSLEER. The CDR3 region has the DNA TGCGCCAGCAGCCAGGGCCTGGGCTACGAGCAGTACTTC. It encodes CASSQGLGYEQYF.

This CDR3 reads CASRSGATEAFF. The DNA of the CDR3 is TGTGCCAGCAGGTCGGGTGCCACTGAAGCTTTCTTT. This chain joins TRBV7-9 and TRBJ1-1; no clear D gene. The CDR3 consists of 12 residues. The V gene lost 6 bases and the J gene lost 4 bases, with 9 bases spanning the gap. Germline CDR1 and CDR2: SEHNR and FQNEAQ (reference sequence).

This clonotype was detected many times. The V call is TRBV27, the J call TRBJ1-1; D remains unclear. The CDR3 has 13 residues. The V end was cut by 3 bases, the J end by 1 base, with 6 bases between. Looked up from germline, CDR1 is MNHEY and CDR2 is SMNVEV (reference sequence). CDR3 in amino acids: CASSFTPNTEAFF. CDR3 coding DNA: TGTGCCAGCAGTTTCACTCCGAACACTGAAGCTTTCTTT.

This clonotype was seen just once. The V gene is TRBV5-1, the J gene TRBJ2-7; 8 bases fit TRBD1. Germline loops: CDR1 SGHRS, CDR2 YFSETQ. Trimming removed 3 bases from V and 3 bases from J; junction bases left unmatched: 5. The CDR3 loop spans 14 amino acids. This CDR3 reads CASSWRGTGYEQYF. CDR3 nucleotide sequence: TGCGCCAGCAGCTGGAGAGGGACAGGCTACGAGCAGTACTTC.

The V call is TRBV6-5, the J call TRBJ1-6, with D unresolved. The CDR3 runs 14 residues. The V gene lost 5 bases and the J gene lost 9 bases, with 14 bases spanning the gap. Germline V gives CDR1 MNHEY, CDR2 SVGAGI. The chain's CDR3 is CASSDNRVRSPLHF. The CDR3 DNA sequence: TGTGCCAGCAGTGACAATAGAGTTCGTTCACCCCTCCACTTT.

This clonotype was picked up a small number of times. The V gene is TRBV4-1, the J gene TRBJ2-1, with TRBD2 as a possible D gene (5 bases). CDR1 MGHRA and CDR2 YSYEKL come from the germline V gene. This CDR3 comprises 13 residues. V was shortened by 4 bases and J by 9 bases, with 13 bases between the two germline ends. CDR3 sequence (DNA): TGCGCCAGCAGCCCATTAGGCCGGGGTGAGCAGTTCTTC. Protein product: CASSPLGRGEQFF.

The chain links TRBV5-5 to TRBJ1-1, with D possibly being TRBD1 (5 bases). This CDR3 has 15 amino acids. CDR1 is SGHKS and CDR2 is YYEKEE in the germline V gene (reference sequence). V dropped 0 bases and J dropped 5 bases, with 14 bases sitting between them. As DNA, the CDR3 is TGTGCCAGCAGCTTGGTTTGGGTTGGGGGTACTGAAGCTTTCTTT. Its protein product is CASSLVWVGGTEAFF.

The chain carries TRBV5-1 and TRBJ2-7, with D possibly TRBD1 on 5 matching bases. Germline values: CDR1 SGHRS, CDR2 YFSETQ. The length of the CDR3 is 14 residues. Trimming took off 0 bases at V and 7 bases at J, with 14 bases between the two ends. The CDR3 region has the DNA TGCGCCAGCAGCTTGGGGGCTACCCCAGGGGAGCAGTACTTC. Encoded protein: CASSLGATPGEQYF.

The CDR3 DNA follows: TGTGCCAGCAGCTTAGAGCGGCTGAACACTGAAGCTTTCTTT. Its protein product is CASSLERLNTEAFF. The chain links TRBV7-3 to TRBJ1-1; the D is unclear. The CDR3 totals 14 residues. Per the germline V gene, CDR1 is SGHTA and CDR2 is FQGTGA. Trimming removed 2 bases from V and 0 bases from J, with 7 bases in between.

This clonotype was counted a few times. The rearrangement links TRBV29-1 to TRBJ2-3, with D perhaps assigned TRBD1 or TRBD2 (6 bases each). V gave up 5 bases and J gave up 6 bases, with 12 bases separating them. The V gene's germline CDR1 is SQVTM and CDR2 ANQGSEA. The CDR3 extends over 12 amino acids. CDR3 nucleotides: TGCAGCGTTATTCGGGGGCGCGATACGCAGTATTTT. Translating it yields CSVIRGRDTQYF.

V and J are TRBV7-8 and TRBJ1-6, with 8 nucleotides matching TRBD1. CDR1 and CDR2 (germline): SGHVS, FQNEAQ. There are 15 residues in the CDR3. After removal of 6 bases from V and 4 bases from J, the junction contained 5 bases not matched to a gene. The CDR3 protein is CASRATGGYNSPLHF. The CDR3 DNA is TGTGCCAGCAGAGCCACAGGGGGATATAATTCACCCCTCCACTTT. The whole variable domain, filled in from reference TRBV7-8 and TRBJ1-6, reads GAGVSQSPRYKVAKRGQDVALRCDPISGHVSLFWYQQALGQGPEFLTYFQNEAQLDKSGLPSDRFFAERPEGSVSTLKIQRTQQEDSAVYLCASRATGGYNSPLHFGNGTRLTVT.

The chain uses TRBV4-1 and TRBJ2-5; D remains unclear. Germline V gene data show CDR1 as MGHRA and CDR2 as YSYEKL. This CDR3 region has 15 residues. V gave up 0 bases and J gave up 2 bases, with 10 bases separating them. The CDR3 coding sequence is TGCGCCAGCAGCCAAGATGCCACCGGACAAGAGACCCAGTACTTC. This gives the protein CASSQDATGQETQYF.

A word on this clonotype: Its ends do not fully match the called genes, so a read error is possible. The gene calls are TRBV7-3 and TRBJ1-1; D is unclear. CDR3 length: 14 residues. CDR1 and CDR2 (germline): SGHTA, FQGTGA. The CDR3 coding sequence is TGTGCCAGCAGCTTAACGGGTAGCAACACTCAAGCTTTCTTT. Amino acid sequence: CASSLTGSNTQAFF. The whole variable domain, remainder taken from reference TRBV7-3 and TRBJ1-1, is GAGVSQTPSNKVTEKGKYVELRCDPISGHTALYWYRQSLGQGPEFLIYFQGTGAADDSGLPNDRFFAVRPEGSVSTLKIQRTERGDSAVYLCASSLTGSNTQAFFGQGTRLTVV.

This clonotype was observed a few times. V gene TRBV19 combines with J gene TRBJ2-7; D call uncertain. V was shortened by 3 bases and J by 3 bases, with 9 bases between the two germline ends. CDR1 is LNHDA and CDR2 is SQIVND in the germline V gene (reference sequence). The CDR3 consists of 13 residues. The CDR3 DNA sequence: TGTGCCAGTAGTATGTACCCTGGCTACGAGCAGTACTTC. Its translation is CASSMYPGYEQYF.

This clonotype came up a few times. The chain has TRBV7-8 and TRBJ1-1, with a weak D call TRBD1 (5 bases). The ends were cut back, 5 bases at V and 4 bases at J, with 11 bases in the middle. The V gene's germline CDR1 is SGHVS and CDR2 FQNEAQ. This CDR3 has 13 residues. CDR3 in amino acids: CASSLGAPTEAFF. In nucleotides, the CDR3 is TGTGCCAGCAGCCTCGGGGCGCCCACTGAAGCTTTCTTT.

The CDR3 region has the DNA TGCGCCAGCAGCTTACTACAGGATAACTATGGCTACACCTTC. Translated, it gives CASSLLQDNYGYTF. This chain links TRBV5-1 with TRBJ1-2, with D tentatively TRBD1 (5 bases). V lost 2 bases and J lost 1, with 9 bases in between. The CDR3 sequence is 14 residues long. Germline V CDR1 and CDR2: SGHRS, YFSETQ.

The chain couples TRBV5-1 to TRBJ2-1, with D unclear. The CDR3 is 15 amino acids. V lost 0 bases and J lost 1, with 8 bases in between. From germline, CDR1 is SGHRS and CDR2 YFSETQ. Written as DNA, the CDR3 is TGCGCCAGCAGCTTGGGGGGTCTGTCCTACAATGAGCAGTTCTTC. Translated, it gives CASSLGGLSYNEQFF. The full variable domain, rest sourced from reference TRBV5-1 and TRBJ2-1, is KAGVTQTPRYLIKTRGQQVTLSCSPISGHRSVSWYQQTPGQGLQFLFEYFSETQRNKGNFPGRFSGRQFSNSRSEMNVSTLELGDSALYLCASSLGGLSYNEQFFGPGTRLTVL.

A few counts support this clonotype. The CDR3 nucleotides are TGTGCCAGCAGCCCGATCGGCTACAATGAGCAGTTCTTC. Encoded protein: CASSPIGYNEQFF. This sequence joins TRBV7-9 and TRBJ2-1; D is undetermined. V lost 5 bases and J 3 bases, leaving 8 bases between the germline ends. This CDR3 has 13 residues. Per germline, CDR1 SEHNR and CDR2 FQNEAQ (reference sequence).

This clonotype was detected a few times. This rearrangement joins TRBV4-2 to TRBJ2-7; D may be TRBD1 or TRBD2 (5 bases each). Trimming stripped 1 base from V and 0 bases from J, with 13 bases between. Germline V CDR1 and CDR2: LGHNA, YNFKEQ. The CDR3 loop spans 16 amino acids. CDR3 sequence (DNA): TGTGCCAGCAGCCAAGTCCCCGGGGCGAGCTCCTACGAGCAGTACTTC. As protein: CASSQVPGASSYEQYF.

This clonotype was observed a handful of times. V and J are TRBV19 and TRBJ2-5; 9 nucleotides match TRBD1. This CDR3 region has 15 residues. Germline CDR1 LNHDA, CDR2 SQIVND (reference sequence). V dropped 5 bases and J dropped 9; count of bases not matched to a gene: 13. As DNA, the CDR3 is TGTGCCAGTAGTCAACCGGGACAGGGTTCGTCGGCCCAGTACTTC. The encoded protein is CASSQPGQGSSAQYF.

The chain links TRBV20-1 to TRBJ2-3, with TRBD2 matching 7 bases. The CDR3 runs to 14 residues. The V gene's germline CDR1 is DFQATT and CDR2 SNEGSKA (reference sequence). J lost 1 base, V lost 6 bases, and 7 bases had no gene match. The CDR3, as DNA: TGCAGTGCAAAGACTAGCCTCGGCACAGATACGCAGTATTTT. As protein: CSAKTSLGTDTQYF.

This clonotype was counted between two and nine times. J is TRBJ2-6 and V is TRBV27; D is unclear. The germline V gene has CDR1 MNHEY and CDR2 SMNVEV (reference sequence). This CDR3 spans 15 amino acids. Trimming stripped 4 bases from V and 0 bases from J, with 7 bases between. DNA for the CDR3: TGTGCCAGCAGTTGGAAGGGCTCTGGGGCCAACGTCCTGACTTTC. Amino acids: CASSWKGSGANVLTF.

This clonotype was seen a handful of times. The CDR3 reads CASSPTVEDTQYF. The CDR3 DNA follows: TGTGCCAGCAGCCCGACCGTCGAGGATACGCAGTATTTT. J is TRBJ2-3 and V is TRBV7-9; D is undetermined. This CDR3 region has 13 residues. V was trimmed by 5 bases and J by 6 bases, leaving 12 bases between them. Germline assignment: CDR1 SEHNR and CDR2 FQNEAQ (reference sequence).

The rearrangement joins TRBV4-2 to TRBJ2-7; D unclear. Germline V gene sequence: CDR1 LGHNA, CDR2 YNFKEQ. The CDR3 loop spans 12 amino acids. Trimming stripped 3 bases from V and 2 bases from J, with 5 bases between. CDR3 sequence (DNA): TGTGCCAGCAGCCAGGACCCCTACGAGCAGTACTTC. Translation gives CASSQDPYEQYF.